This T cell receptor beta chain was observed in a study of Ad26.COV2.S vaccination and SARS-CoV-2 variants. Study as a whole: Intramuscular Ad26.COV2.S doses were given once or twice, 56 days apart. Study results and caveats: Reports say spike-specific CD8+ and CD4+ T cell responses covered substantial breadth after vaccination. Analyses of TCR breadth and depth may have underestimated total T cell responses.

A note on this clone: No antigen is known for it.

Trimming took 3 bases from V and 0 from J, leaving 9 bases between them. CDR3 size: 14 residues. From germline, CDR1 is MNHEY and CDR2 SVGAGI. Sequencing used immunoSEQ multiplex PCR; TCRdb keeps in-frame clones, though not all of them. Of 350,000 to 400,000 clones detected, 75% to 90% appear once; the ten largest clones hold 3.5%. Treatment reported: around 19 received Ad26.COV2.S at low or high dose, single or two shots; 5 received placebo; per-sample allocation not given. Following the first vaccine or placebo injection, samples were taken on day 63. Expressing Wuhan-strain SARS-CoV-2 spike, an Ad26 vector served as the vaccine.

This TCR came from a person between 18 and 59 years old who received the Ad26.COV2.S COVID-19 vaccine or a placebo. This sample comprised peripheral blood, obtained in a trial of Ad26.COV2.S vaccine versus placebo. The chain has TRBV6-5 and TRBJ2-7; either TRBD1 or TRBD2 may supply D (6 bases each). The chain's CDR3 is CASSYGGRSYEQYF. The CDR3 DNA sequence: TGTGCCAGCAGTTATGGGGGGCGCTCCTACGAGCAGTACTTC.